The present T cell receptor beta chain was sequenced within a study of T-cell memory formation after mild COVID-19. General observations from the study: Proof of SARS-CoV-2 specificity was absent for the second-wave clones that crested on day 37. While clones contracting from day 15 to 85 were balanced between CD4 and CD8, later expanders leaned CD4+.

The CDR3 extends over 15 amino acids. V lost 4 bases and J 3 bases, leaving 14 bases between the germline ends. The germline CDR1 and CDR2 sequences are SGDLS and YYNGEE. After 5'RACE with constant-segment primers, TCR alpha and TCR beta cDNA libraries carrying sample barcodes and UMIs were obtained. TCRdb reprocessed the 5' RACE reads via MiXCR and lists one record per CDR3 protein. The repertoire includes 200,000 to 300,000 distinct CDR3 sequences, 8% to 10% of them detected once, and around 21% sits in the top ten. This clonotype was counted many times. The antigen is undetermined. The sample comprised PBMCs or a T cell subset sorted from them (not recorded which). The V gene is TRBV9, the J gene TRBJ2-1; D uncertain. The TCR comes from a man between 18 and 29 years old who had mild COVID-19 (a few samples of this study predate the infection). Cell type and time point are not known. The CDR3 bases are TGTGCCAGCAGCACCCAAGGGTCAGGCTACAATGAGCAGTTCTTC. Residues: CASSTQGSGYNEQFF.